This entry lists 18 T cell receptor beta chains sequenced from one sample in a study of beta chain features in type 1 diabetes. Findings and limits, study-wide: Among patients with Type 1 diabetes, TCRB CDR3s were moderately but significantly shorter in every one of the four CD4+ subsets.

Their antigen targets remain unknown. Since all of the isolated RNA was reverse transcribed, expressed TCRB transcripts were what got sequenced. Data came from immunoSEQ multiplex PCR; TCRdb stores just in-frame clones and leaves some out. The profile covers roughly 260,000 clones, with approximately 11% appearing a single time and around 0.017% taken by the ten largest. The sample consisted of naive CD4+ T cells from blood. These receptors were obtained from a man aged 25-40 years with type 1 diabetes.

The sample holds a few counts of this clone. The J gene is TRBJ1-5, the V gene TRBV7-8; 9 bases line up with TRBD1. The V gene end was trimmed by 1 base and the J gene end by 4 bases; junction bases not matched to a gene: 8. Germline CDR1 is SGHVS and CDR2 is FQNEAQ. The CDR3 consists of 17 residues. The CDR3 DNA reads TGTGCCAGCAGCTTAGTAGGTAGGACAGGGGTAAATCAGCCCCAGCATTTT. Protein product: CASSLVGRTGVNQPQHF.

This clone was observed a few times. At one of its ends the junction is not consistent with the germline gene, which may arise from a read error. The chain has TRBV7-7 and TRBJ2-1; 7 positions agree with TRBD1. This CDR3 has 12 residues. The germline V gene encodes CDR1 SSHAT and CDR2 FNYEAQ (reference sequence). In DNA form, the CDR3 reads TGTGCTAGCAGCTACAGGGGCCATGAGCAGTTCTTC. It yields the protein CASSYRGHEQFF.

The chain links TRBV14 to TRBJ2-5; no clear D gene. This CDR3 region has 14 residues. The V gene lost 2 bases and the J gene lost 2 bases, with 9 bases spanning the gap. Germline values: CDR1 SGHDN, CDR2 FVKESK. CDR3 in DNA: TGTGCCAGCAGCCAAAGCTACCTACAAGAGACCCAGTACTTC. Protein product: CASSQSYLQETQYF.

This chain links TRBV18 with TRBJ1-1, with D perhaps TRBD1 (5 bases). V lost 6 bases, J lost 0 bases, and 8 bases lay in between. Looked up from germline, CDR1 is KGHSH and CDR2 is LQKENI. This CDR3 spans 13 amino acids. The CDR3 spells CASSGGLNTEAFF. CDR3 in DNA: TGTGCCAGCTCGGGGGGGTTGAACACTGAAGCTTTCTTT.

CDR3 protein: CSAYAQSTQYF. The CDR3 DNA reads TGCAGTGCCTATGCACAGAGTACGCAGTATTTT. V is TRBV20-1 and J is TRBJ2-3; D call uncertain. CDR3 length equals 11 residues. Germline V gene sequence: CDR1 DFQATT, CDR2 SNEGSKA (reference sequence). Trimming took off 6 bases at V and 8 bases at J, with 12 bases between the two ends.

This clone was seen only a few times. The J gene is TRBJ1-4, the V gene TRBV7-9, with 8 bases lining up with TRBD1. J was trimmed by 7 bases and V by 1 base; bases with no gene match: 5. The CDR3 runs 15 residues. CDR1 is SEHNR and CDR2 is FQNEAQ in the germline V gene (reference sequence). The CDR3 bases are TGTGCCAGCAGCTTAGGCGACAGGGGTGGTGAAAAACTGTTTTTT. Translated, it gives CASSLGDRGGEKLFF.

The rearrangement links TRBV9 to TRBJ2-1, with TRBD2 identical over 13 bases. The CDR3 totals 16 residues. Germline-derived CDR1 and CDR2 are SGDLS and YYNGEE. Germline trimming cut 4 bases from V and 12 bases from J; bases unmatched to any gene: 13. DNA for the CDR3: TGTGCCAGCAGCCCAGGGACTAGCGGGGCCACGGGGGGGCAGTTCTTC. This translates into CASSPGTSGATGGQFF.

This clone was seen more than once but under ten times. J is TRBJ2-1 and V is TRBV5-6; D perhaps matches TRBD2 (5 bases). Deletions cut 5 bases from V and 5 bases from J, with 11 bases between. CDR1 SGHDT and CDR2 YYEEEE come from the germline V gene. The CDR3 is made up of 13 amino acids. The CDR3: CASRQTSHNEQFF. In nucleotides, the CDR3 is TGTGCCAGCAGACAAACTAGTCACAATGAGCAGTTCTTC.

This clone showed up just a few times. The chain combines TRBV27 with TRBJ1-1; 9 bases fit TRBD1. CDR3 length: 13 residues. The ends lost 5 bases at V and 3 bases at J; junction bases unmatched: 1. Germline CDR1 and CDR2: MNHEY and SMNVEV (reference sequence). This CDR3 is CASSRDRDTEAFF. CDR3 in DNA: TGTGCCAGCAGTAGGGACAGGGACACTGAAGCTTTCTTT.

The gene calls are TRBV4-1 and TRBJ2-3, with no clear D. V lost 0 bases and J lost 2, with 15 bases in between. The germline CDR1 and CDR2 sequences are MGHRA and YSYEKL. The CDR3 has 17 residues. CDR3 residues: CASSQDPRQGVTDTQYF. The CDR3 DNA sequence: TGCGCCAGCAGCCAAGATCCCAGACAAGGTGTCACAGATACGCAGTATTTT.

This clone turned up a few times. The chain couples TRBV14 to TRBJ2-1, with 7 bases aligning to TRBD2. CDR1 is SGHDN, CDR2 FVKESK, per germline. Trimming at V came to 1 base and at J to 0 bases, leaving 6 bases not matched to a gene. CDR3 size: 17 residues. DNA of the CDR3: TGTGCCAGCAGCCAAGCTCCGCGGGGGAGCTCCTACAATGAGCAGTTCTTC. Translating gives CASSQAPRGSSYNEQFF.

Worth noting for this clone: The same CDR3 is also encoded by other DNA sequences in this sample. CDR3: CASTGQMNTEAFF. The CDR3 DNA is TGTGCCAGCACCGGACAGATGAACACTGAAGCTTTCTTT. V and J are TRBV6-5 and TRBJ1-1; a possible D gene is TRBD1 (6 bases). Between the trimmed V and J ends, which lost 7 bases and 0 bases, there was a span of 9 bases. CDR3 length: 13 residues. From germline, CDR1 is MNHEY and CDR2 SVGAGI.

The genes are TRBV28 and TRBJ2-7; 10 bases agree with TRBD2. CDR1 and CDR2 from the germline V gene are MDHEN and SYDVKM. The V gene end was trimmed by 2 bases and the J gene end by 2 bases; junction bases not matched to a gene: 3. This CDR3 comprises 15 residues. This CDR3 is CASSLRTSGAYEQYF. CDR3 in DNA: TGTGCCAGCAGTTTACGGACTAGCGGCGCCTACGAGCAGTACTTC.

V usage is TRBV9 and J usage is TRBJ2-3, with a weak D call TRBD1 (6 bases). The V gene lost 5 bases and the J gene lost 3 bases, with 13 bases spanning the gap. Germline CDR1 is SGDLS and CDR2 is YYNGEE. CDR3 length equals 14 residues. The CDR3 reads CASSVRTVTDTQYF. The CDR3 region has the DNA TGTGCCAGCAGTGTTCGGACAGTGACAGATACGCAGTATTTT.

CDR3 bases: TGTGCCGTGGGGTCTACAGGGGGCAATCAGCCCCAGCATTTT. It specifies CAVGSTGGNQPQHF. The chain has TRBV19 and TRBJ1-5, with 7 bases lining up with TRBD1. CDR1 and CDR2 from the germline V gene are LNHDA and SQIVND (reference sequence). V lost 11 bases and J lost 2; bases outside the gene matches: 9. There are 14 residues in the CDR3.

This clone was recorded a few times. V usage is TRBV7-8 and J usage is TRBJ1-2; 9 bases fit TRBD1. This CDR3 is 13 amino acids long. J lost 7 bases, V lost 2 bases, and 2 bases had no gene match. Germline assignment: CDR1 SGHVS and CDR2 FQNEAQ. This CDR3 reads CASSLRTGAGYTF. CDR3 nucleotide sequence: TGTGCCAGCAGCTTACGGACAGGGGCTGGCTACACCTTC.

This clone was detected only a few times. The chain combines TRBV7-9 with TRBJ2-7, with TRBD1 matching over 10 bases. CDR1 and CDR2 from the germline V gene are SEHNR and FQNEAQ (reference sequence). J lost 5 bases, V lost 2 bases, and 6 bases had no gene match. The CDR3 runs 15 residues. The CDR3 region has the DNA TGTGCCAGCAGCTTAATGGGACAGGGGTTCCACGAGCAGTACTTC. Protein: CASSLMGQGFHEQYF.

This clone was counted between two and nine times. As DNA, the CDR3 is TGTGCCAGCAGTGACTATCGGACCGGGGAGCTGTTTTTT. Amino acid sequence: CASSDYRTGELFF. The V and J genes are TRBV5-6 and TRBJ2-2; D is perhaps TRBD2 (5 bases). CDR1 is SGHDT, CDR2 YYEEEE, per germline. This CDR3 contains 13 residues. V lost 5 bases and J 5 bases, leaving 10 bases between the germline ends.